One and the same sample provided the 28 T cell receptor beta chains below, sequenced in a study of blood T cells in healthy people across ages (dated by TCRdb to about 2015). The library was prepared using 5' RACE. Sequenced using an Illumina HiSeq 2500. A second roughly 6 to 12 cycle PCR used a sample-barcoded 5' primer and a J-beta primer mix. The public reads were reprocessed in TCRdb via fastp at Q25 and MiXCR, keeping in-frame beta chains. Each entry merges the rows of one CDR3 protein and shows their most common DNA and genes. Counted in this sample were 630,000 or so distinct CDR3 sequences; about 30% of them appeared once. The top ten constitute approximately 15% of the sample. The source material was blood. The receptors were sampled from a woman over 75 in good health.

This clonotype was found a few times. The chain links TRBV20-1 to TRBJ2-7; D possibly uses TRBD1 or TRBD2 (6 bases each). V lost 5 bases, J lost 3 bases, and 20 bases lay in between. This CDR3 is built from 15 residues. Germline CDR1 and CDR2: DFQATT and SNEGSKA (reference sequence). The CDR3 sequence is CSAAGHGGGNYEQYF. The CDR3 nucleotides are TGCAGTGCTGCCGGTCATGGAGGGGGGAACTACGAGCAGTACTTC.

This clonotype showed up many times. DNA for the CDR3: TGTGCCAGCTCACCACCGGGCGGCGGGGGCAACGAGCAGTACTTC. It yields the protein CASSPPGGGGNEQYF. The chain carries TRBV18 and TRBJ2-7; TRBD2 might be the D (7 bases). The CDR3 contains 15 residues. The V and J ends lost 0 bases and 5 bases respectively, with 14 bases between them. Germline CDR1 reads KGHSH; CDR2 reads LQKENI.

This clonotype was detected only a few times. This may be a read error, as it is one base from a much larger clone. The V and J genes are TRBV19 and TRBJ2-5, with TRBD2 matching over 8 bases. Germline V gene lookup returns CDR1 LNHDA and CDR2 SQIVND (reference sequence). J lost 11 bases, V lost 1 base, and 9 bases had no gene match. The CDR3 spans 14 residues. CDR3 sequence (DNA): TGTGCCAGTAGTATAGCGGGGGGGCCTGTTGAGCAGTACTTC. Its protein is CASSIAGGPVEQYF. The variable domain in full, with the rest retrieved from reference TRBV19 and TRBJ2-5, is DGGITQSPKYLFRKEGQNVTLSCEQNLNHDAMYWYRQDPGQGLRLIYYSQIVNDFQKGDIAEGYSVSREKKESFPLTVTSAQKNPTAFYLCASSIAGGPVEQYFGPGTRLLVL.

This clonotype was counted many times. The chain recombines TRBV5-1 with TRBJ1-1; perhaps TRBD1 as D (6 bases). The CDR3 totals 15 residues. Trimming cost V 4 bases and J 3 bases, with 16 bases left between them. CDR1 and CDR2 (germline): SGHRS, YFSETQ. The CDR3 here is CASSEGAGTHTEAFF. DNA for the CDR3: TGCGCCAGCAGCGAAGGAGCCGGGACACACACTGAAGCTTTCTTT.

The table lists this clonotype with many counts. This sequence joins TRBV11-2 and TRBJ1-4; D is undetermined. This CDR3 contains 13 residues. Germline V gene lookup returns CDR1 SGHAT and CDR2 FQNNGV. Trimming took off 2 bases at V and 5 bases at J, with 6 bases between the two ends. The CDR3 sequence: CASSLRRNEKLFF. In nucleotides, the CDR3 is TGTGCCAGCAGCTTACGACGCAATGAAAAACTGTTTTTT.

On this clonotype itself: Given a much more abundant clone one base away, this may be a read error. The chain joins TRBV5-1 to TRBJ2-1; 11 positions match TRBD1. Per the germline V gene, CDR1 is SGHRS and CDR2 is YFSETQ. The CDR3 consists of 14 residues. The CDR3 protein is CASSRGQGDNGQFF. The CDR3 bases are TGCGCCAGCAGCCGGGGACAGGGGGACAATGGGCAGTTCTTC.

This clonotype was observed at least ten times. The chain recombines TRBV3-1 with TRBJ2-3, with D hard to call. This CDR3 contains 19 residues. The germline gives CDR1 LGHDT, CDR2 YNNKEL (reference sequence). Between the trimmed V and J ends, which lost 0 bases and 0 bases, there was a span of 19 bases. Written as DNA, the CDR3 is TGTGCCAGCAGCCAAGATCAGAGCAAGCCAGACGCTAGCACAGATACGCAGTATTTT. This encodes CASSQDQSKPDASTDTQYF.

This clonotype was counted at least ten times. One base away lies a much larger clone, so this may be a sequencing read error. The DNA for the CDR3 is TGTGCCAGCGCCGCCTTGGACAATGAGCAGTACTTC. It is translated as CASAALDNEQYF. This chain joins TRBV2 and TRBJ2-5; TRBD1 is a possible D gene (5 bases). V was clipped by 8 bases and J by 11 bases, with 18 bases between them. The CDR3 covers 12 residues. Germline loops: CDR1 SNHLY, CDR2 FYNNEI.

This chain connects TRBV7-9 to TRBJ1-5; 11 bases align to TRBD1. V dropped 1 base and J dropped 4; count of bases not matched to a gene: 12. This CDR3 comprises 19 residues. CDR1 is SEHNR and CDR2 is FQNEAQ in the germline V gene (reference sequence). The CDR3 loop reads CASSLVGGQGVVRNQPQHF. As DNA, the CDR3 is TGTGCCAGCAGCTTAGTAGGGGGACAGGGGGTTGTCCGGAATCAGCCCCAGCATTTT.

This chain uses TRBV7-8 with TRBJ2-7, with TRBD2 matching over 15 bases. Germline CDR1 and CDR2: SGHVS and FQNEAQ. Trimming took 5 bases from V and 3 from J; bases not matched to a gene: 5. There are 16 residues in the CDR3. The CDR3, as DNA: TGTGCCAGCAGCCCGGGACTAGCGGGGGGAAACTACGAGCAGTACTTC. Translation: CASSPGLAGGNYEQYF.

This clonotype was seen more than once but under ten times. The chain recombines TRBV5-1 with TRBJ2-4, with a possible D match to TRBD2 (5 bases). This CDR3 spans 14 amino acids. Trimming removed 4 bases at V and 3 bases at J, with 11 bases between. Germline V CDR1 and CDR2: SGHRS, YFSETQ. The CDR3 sequence: CASSQDWNKNIQYF. The CDR3 DNA is TGCGCCAGCAGCCAGGACTGGAACAAAAACATTCAGTACTTC.

In this sample, this clonotype turned up a few times. This chain joins TRBV6-1 and TRBJ2-1; 9 nucleotides line up with TRBD1. Germline V gene lookup returns CDR1 MNHNS and CDR2 SASEGT. The V and J ends lost 3 bases and 12 bases, in that order; junction bases with no gene match: 9. CDR3 length: 14 residues. CDR3 sequence: CASSEPRQGEGQFF. The CDR3 DNA sequence: TGTGCCAGCAGTGAGCCCAGACAGGGGGAAGGGCAGTTCTTC.

The rearrangement joins TRBV3-1 to TRBJ2-6; no definite D call. The germline CDR1 and CDR2 sequences are LGHDT and YNNKEL (reference sequence). V gave up 2 bases and J gave up 0 bases, with 5 bases separating them. The CDR3 loop spans 15 amino acids. This chain's CDR3 is CASSQTDSGANVLTF. The DNA for the CDR3 is TGTGCCAGCAGCCAAACGGACTCTGGGGCCAACGTCCTGACTTTC.

The chain uses TRBV7-9 and TRBJ2-5, with no clear D. Germline CDR1 SEHNR, CDR2 FQNEAQ (reference sequence). V was pared by 5 bases and J by 11 bases, with 21 bases between. This CDR3 spans 14 amino acids. The chain's CDR3 is CASSRSRVRDEQYF. Written as DNA, the CDR3 is TGTGCCAGCAGCCGATCTAGAGTGAGAGATGAGCAGTACTTC.

This clonotype has at least ten counts. CDR3 in amino acids: CATNRGGNGYTF. The CDR3 DNA follows: TGTGCCACTAACAGGGGAGGCAATGGCTACACCTTC. The J gene is TRBJ1-2, the V gene TRBV25-1; 7 bases map to TRBD1. The CDR3 sequence is 12 residues long. V was clipped by 10 bases and J by 6 bases; unmatched bases: 8. Germline CDR1 and CDR2: MGHDK and SYGVNS.

As concerns this clonotype: This may arise from a read error, as a much more abundant clone is one base away. The J gene is TRBJ1-5, the V gene TRBV6-1; TRBD1 agrees at 7 bases. Germline lookup yields CDR1 MNHNS and CDR2 SASEGT. The CDR3 extends over 13 amino acids. The CDR3 spells CASSGGGGQPHHF. DNA for the CDR3: TGTGCCAGTAGTGGAGGGGGCGGGCAGCCCCACCATTTT.

This clonotype was counted between two and nine times. This chain joins TRBV2 and TRBJ2-3; no reliable D call. V lost 0 bases and J lost 0, with 10 bases in between. The CDR3 contains 16 residues. The germline CDR1 and CDR2 sequences are SNHLY and FYNNEI. The DNA of the CDR3 is TGTGCCAGCAGTGAAGCAGGGTCACGTAGCACAGATACGCAGTATTTT. Protein: CASSEAGSRSTDTQYF.

This clonotype has a count of ten or more. The chain is built from TRBV30 and TRBJ2-1, with TRBD2 matching over 12 bases. Trimming removed 5 bases from V and 2 bases from J; junction bases left unmatched: 1. Germline V lookup: CDR1 GTSNPN, CDR2 SVGIG (reference sequence). The CDR3 covers 14 residues. For the CDR3, the DNA is TGTGCCTGGGCTAGCGGGGGGGCCTACAATGAGCAGTTCTTC. This sequence encodes CAWASGGAYNEQFF.

The sample holds many counts of this clonotype. The chain uses TRBV20-1 and TRBJ2-5, with 12 bases matching TRBD1. The V gene end was trimmed by 5 bases and the J gene end by 2 bases; junction bases not matched to a gene: 18. Germline assignment: CDR1 DFQATT and CDR2 SNEGSKA (reference sequence). This CDR3 is built from 19 residues. This CDR3 reads CSAPLPGQGALRGQETQYF. The CDR3 DNA is TGCAGTGCTCCTTTACCGGGACAGGGGGCGCTGAGGGGGCAAGAGACCCAGTACTTC.

As for this clonotype: A much larger clone lies a single base off, so this may be a read error. The genes are TRBV18 and TRBJ2-1, with TRBD2 matching over 7 bases. The assigned J gene may be wrong: the sequence end matches TRBJ2-7 better. The CDR3 consists of 16 residues. Germline assignment: CDR1 KGHSH and CDR2 LQKENI. The CDR3 DNA reads as TGTGCCAGCTCACCACGGGGCGGGGGAAACTACAATGAGCAGTACTTC. Translation: CASSPRGGGNYNEQYF.

The chain has TRBV20-1 and TRBJ1-4, with D unclear. CDR1 DFQATT and CDR2 SNEGSKA come from the germline V gene (reference sequence). Trimming stripped 0 bases from V and 2 bases from J, with 10 bases between. The CDR3 sequence is 15 residues long. The CDR3 here is CSARDIRPTNEKLFF. CDR3 sequence (DNA): TGCAGTGCTAGAGATATCCGACCGACTAATGAAAAACTGTTTTTT.

This clonotype was observed once. One end of the junction varies from germline; a read error may be responsible. The J gene is TRBJ1-2, the V gene TRBV28; the D gene is possibly TRBD1 (5 bases). This CDR3 has 16 residues. Germline CDR1 and CDR2: MDHEN and SYDVKM. In DNA, the CDR3 is TGTGCTAGCAGTTTAGCACTCAGGGTGTTGGGGTATGGCTACACCTTC. It yields the protein CASSLALRVLGYGYTF.

The chain carries TRBV6-1 and TRBJ1-5; no reliable D call. The length of the CDR3 is 15 residues. Trimming stripped 1 base from V and 1 base from J, with 8 bases between. The germline CDR1 and CDR2 sequences are MNHNS and SASEGT. In DNA form, the CDR3 reads TGTGCCAGCAGTGAAGAGCGTAAGAGCAATCAGCCCCAGCATTTT. It translates to CASSEERKSNQPQHF.

With respect to this clonotype: This sequence may be a read error, since a much larger clone differs from it by one base. This rearrangement joins TRBV7-2 to TRBJ2-1; D is ambiguous. Germline V gives CDR1 SGHTA, CDR2 FQGNSA. CDR3 size: 13 residues. Trimming shortened V by 0 bases and J by 7 bases, and 7 bases separated the two germline ends. This CDR3 reads CASSLAPRNEQFF. Written as DNA, the CDR3 is TGTGCCAGCAGCTTAGCCCCCAGGAATGAGCAGTTCTTC. The entire variable domain, with the rest obtained from reference TRBV7-2 and TRBJ2-1, is as follows: GAGVSQSPSNKVTEKGKDVELRCDPISGHTALYWYRQSLGQGLEFLIYFQGNSAPDKSGLPSDRFSAERTGGSVSTLTIQRTQQEDSAVYLCASSLAPRNEQFFGPGTRLTVL.

This clonotype was counted at least ten times. The CDR3: CASSLRAGDNSPLHF. In DNA form, the CDR3 reads TGCGCCAGCAGCTTGCGAGCGGGAGATAATTCACCCCTCCACTTT. The chain employs TRBV5-1 and TRBJ1-6, with D unresolved. Germline CDR1 is SGHRS and CDR2 is YFSETQ. CDR3 length: 15 residues. The V end lost 1 base, the J end lost 5 bases, and 10 bases lay between the germline ends.

This clonotype was counted ten times or more. The rearrangement links TRBV11-2 to TRBJ2-5; 7 bases are a match to TRBD1. The J segment lost 1 base and the V segment lost 11 bases, leaving 10 bases of the junction unmatched. CDR3 size: 14 residues. Germline CDR1 reads SGHAT; CDR2 reads FQNNGV. CDR3 DNA sequence: TGTGCCTCCTCTCACAGGACAGGCCAAGAGACCCAGTACTTC. Translation: CASSHRTGQETQYF.

The sample holds a few counts of this clonotype. One base away lies a much larger clone, so this may be a sequencing read error. The rearrangement uses TRBV4-2 and TRBJ1-4, with 7 nucleotides matching TRBD1. Germline CDR1 reads LGHNA; CDR2 reads YNFKEQ. CDR3 size: 16 residues. CDR3 nucleotides: TGTGCCAGCAGCCAAGCCGGGGGACAGATTAATGAAAAACGGTTTTTT. The encoded protein is CASSQAGGQINEKRFF.

Comment on this clonotype: Germline is not matched at one junction end, which may reflect a read error. The chain joins TRBV20-1 to TRBJ2-1; 7 positions agree with TRBD2. CDR1 and CDR2 from the germline V gene are DFQATT and SNEGSKA (reference sequence). CDR3 length equals 17 residues. CDR3 sequence: CNARDSRGTASYNEQFF. Here the CDR3 DNA reads TGCAATGCTAGAGACTCGCGGGGGACCGCTAGCTACAATGAGCAGTTCTTC.